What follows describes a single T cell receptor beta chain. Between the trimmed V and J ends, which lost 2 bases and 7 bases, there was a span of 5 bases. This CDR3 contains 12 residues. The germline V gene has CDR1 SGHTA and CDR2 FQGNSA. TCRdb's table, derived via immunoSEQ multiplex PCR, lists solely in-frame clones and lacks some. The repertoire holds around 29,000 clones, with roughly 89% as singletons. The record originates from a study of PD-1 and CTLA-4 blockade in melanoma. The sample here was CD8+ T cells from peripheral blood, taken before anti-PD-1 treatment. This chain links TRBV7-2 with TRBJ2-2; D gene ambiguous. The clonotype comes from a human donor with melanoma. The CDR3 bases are TGTGCCAGCAGCTTACAAGACGGGGAGCTGTTTTTT. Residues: CASSLQDGELFF.